Below, 12 T cell receptor beta chains from the same sample are listed, as sequenced in a study of blood T cell repertoires in COVID-19. Generated by immunoSEQ multiplex PCR, the TCRdb table keeps only in-frame clones and is missing some. This table has approximately 130,000 clones, more than 80% appearing once. Sequencing was performed on peripheral blood. These receptors were taken from a man between 65 and 85 years old with active or convalescent COVID-19.

The chain joins TRBV24-1 to TRBJ2-1, with 7 bases identical to TRBD2. This CDR3 is built from 17 residues. Losses at the gene ends were 4 bases for V and 6 bases for J; bases not matched to a gene: 14. CDR1 and CDR2 (germline): KGHDR, SFDVKD. The CDR3: CATSDPPRREQSNEQFF. The DNA for the CDR3 is TGTGCCACCAGTGACCCCCCCAGGCGGGAGCAGAGCAATGAGCAGTTCTTC.

This chain connects TRBV4-1 to TRBJ2-7; the match to TRBD2 covers 7 bases. CDR3 length: 16 amino acids. V was pared by 4 bases and J by 2 bases, with 11 bases of the junction left unmatched. Germline CDR1 and CDR2: MGHRA and YSYEKL. This chain's CDR3 is CASSRGGGGDAYEQYF. CDR3 DNA: TGCGCCAGCAGCCGGGGTGGTGGGGGGGACGCCTACGAGCAGTACTTC.

V gene TRBV19 combines with J gene TRBJ2-1; a weak D match, TRBD1 (5 bases). Germline lookup yields CDR1 LNHDA and CDR2 SQIVND (reference sequence). The CDR3 consists of 14 residues. V lost 7 bases and J lost 6, with 16 bases in between. In DNA, the CDR3 is TGTGCCAGTAAGACAGTCTCCGCGGCCAATGAGCAGTTCTTC. Its translation: CASKTVSAANEQFF.

This rearrangement joins TRBV11-3 to TRBJ2-3; a possible D gene is TRBD2 (6 bases). The V gene lost 5 bases and the J gene lost 6 bases, with 15 bases spanning the gap. In germline, CDR1 is SGHNT, CDR2 YENEEA. This CDR3 comprises 14 residues. CDR3 coding DNA: TGTGCCAGCAGCCTGACTAGAGGGTCGGATACGCAGTATTTT. Residues: CASSLTRGSDTQYF. Based on the CDR3 plus reference TRBV11-3 and TRBJ2-3, the full variable domain is EAGVVQSPRYKIIEKKQPVAFWCNPISGHNTLYWYLQNLGQGPELLIRYENEEAVDDSQLPKDRFSAERLKGVDSTLKIQPAELGDSAVYLCASSLTRGSDTQYFGPGTRLTVL.

V gene TRBV27 combines with J gene TRBJ2-1, with TRBD2 identical over 7 bases. The germline CDR1 and CDR2 sequences are MNHEY and SMNVEV (reference sequence). V was clipped by 7 bases and J by 4 bases; unmatched bases: 10. This CDR3 region has 15 residues. The CDR3: CASTLRPAGYNEQFF. The DNA for the CDR3 is TGTGCCAGCACCCTAAGGCCAGCGGGATACAATGAGCAGTTCTTC.

This clone was seen a few times. V usage is TRBV7-2 and J usage is TRBJ2-3; D is possibly TRBD1 (6 bases). The germline gives CDR1 SGHTA, CDR2 FQGNSA. Trimming pared 5 bases from V and 4 bases from J, leaving 13 bases between. The CDR3 is 14 residues long. CDR3 region: CASSDADRSDTQYF. In DNA, the CDR3 is TGTGCCAGCAGCGACGCCGACAGGTCAGATACGCAGTATTTT.

This clone was counted a single time. The rearrangement joins TRBV5-4 to TRBJ1-1; D perhaps matches TRBD1 (5 bases). V gave up 3 bases and J gave up 6 bases, with 15 bases separating them. The CDR3 is 14 residues long. Per the germline V gene, CDR1 is SGHNT and CDR2 is YYREEE (reference sequence). Here the CDR3 reads CASSWRGREPEAFF. For the CDR3, the DNA is TGTGCCAGCAGCTGGAGGGGAAGGGAACCTGAAGCTTTCTTT.

The rearrangement links TRBV19 to TRBJ1-6, with a possible D match to TRBD1 (5 bases). The V end was cut by 7 bases, the J end by 0 bases, with 10 bases between. CDR1 is LNHDA, CDR2 SQIVND, per germline (reference sequence). The CDR3 extends over 15 amino acids. The CDR3 region is CASTSGGSYNSPLHF. The CDR3 region has the DNA TGTGCCAGTACCTCCGGGGGCTCCTATAATTCACCCCTCCACTTT.

V usage is TRBV7-3 and J usage is TRBJ2-1; 9 nucleotides align to TRBD2. Germline-derived CDR1 and CDR2 are SGHTA and FQGTGA. V gave up 2 bases and J gave up 1 base; unmatched junction bases: 3. This CDR3 has 16 residues. CDR3 nucleotides: TGTGCCAGCAGCTTATTAGGACTAGCGTCCTACAATGAGCAGTTCTTC. The encoded protein is CASSLLGLASYNEQFF.

The V gene is TRBV18, the J gene TRBJ2-2; D unclear. V was cut by 3 bases and J by 0 bases, with 14 bases left in between. Germline V gene sequence: CDR1 KGHSH, CDR2 LQKENI. CDR3 length: 17 amino acids. The CDR3 coding sequence is TGTGCCAGCTCACCGGCTCTGTACAGTTCGAACACCGGGGAGCTGTTTTTT. This translates into CASSPALYSSNTGELFF.

This chain joins TRBV6-5 and TRBJ2-3; D possibly corresponds to TRBD1 (5 bases). The V end lost 6 bases, the J end lost 3 bases, and 13 bases lay between the germline ends. The CDR3 runs 14 residues. Germline V gene sequence: CDR1 MNHEY, CDR2 SVGAGI. This CDR3 is CASRGGAGTDTQYF. CDR3 in DNA: TGTGCCAGCAGAGGCGGAGCAGGGACAGATACGCAGTATTTT.

The chain couples TRBV7-2 to TRBJ2-2; 11 positions match TRBD1. The germline V gene has CDR1 SGHTA and CDR2 FQGNSA. V lost 5 bases to trimming and J lost 5 bases; unmatched junction nucleotides: 4. This CDR3 spans 15 amino acids. Here the CDR3 DNA reads TGTGCCAGCAGCGTTGGGACAGGGGGAACCGGGGAGCTGTTTTTT. It translates to CASSVGTGGTGELFF.